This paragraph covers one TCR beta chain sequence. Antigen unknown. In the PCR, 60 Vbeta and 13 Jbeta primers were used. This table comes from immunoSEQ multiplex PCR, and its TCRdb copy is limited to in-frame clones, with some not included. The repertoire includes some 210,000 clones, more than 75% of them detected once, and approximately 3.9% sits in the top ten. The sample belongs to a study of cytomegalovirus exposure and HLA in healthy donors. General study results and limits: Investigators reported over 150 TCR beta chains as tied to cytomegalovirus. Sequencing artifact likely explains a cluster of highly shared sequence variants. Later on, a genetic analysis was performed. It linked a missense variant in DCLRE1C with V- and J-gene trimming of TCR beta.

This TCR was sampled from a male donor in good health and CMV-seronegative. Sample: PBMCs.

DNA of the CDR3: TGTGCCAGTAGTATAGGAGACAGGGTGGGCGAGCAGTACTTC. As protein: CASSIGDRVGEQYF. This chain uses TRBV19 with TRBJ2-7; the match to TRBD1 covers 7 bases. This CDR3 spans 14 amino acids. Germline trimming cut 1 base from V and 6 bases from J; bases unmatched to any gene: 6. CDR1 LNHDA and CDR2 SQIVND come from the germline V gene (reference sequence).